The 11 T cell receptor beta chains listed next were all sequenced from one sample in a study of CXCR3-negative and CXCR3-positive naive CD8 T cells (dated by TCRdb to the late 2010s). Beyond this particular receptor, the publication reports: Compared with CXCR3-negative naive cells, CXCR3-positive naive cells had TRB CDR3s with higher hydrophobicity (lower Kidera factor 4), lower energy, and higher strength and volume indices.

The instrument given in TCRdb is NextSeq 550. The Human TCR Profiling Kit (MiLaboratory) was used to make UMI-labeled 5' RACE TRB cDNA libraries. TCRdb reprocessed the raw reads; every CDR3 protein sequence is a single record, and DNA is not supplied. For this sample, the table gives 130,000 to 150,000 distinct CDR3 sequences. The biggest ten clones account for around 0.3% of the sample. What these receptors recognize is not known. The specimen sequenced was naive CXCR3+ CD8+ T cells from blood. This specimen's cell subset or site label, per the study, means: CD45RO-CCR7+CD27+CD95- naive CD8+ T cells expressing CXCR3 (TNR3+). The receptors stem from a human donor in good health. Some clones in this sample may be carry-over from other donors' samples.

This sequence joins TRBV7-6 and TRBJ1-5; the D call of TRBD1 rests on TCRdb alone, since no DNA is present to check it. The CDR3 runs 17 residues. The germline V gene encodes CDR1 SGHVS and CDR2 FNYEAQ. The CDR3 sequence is CASSLYVGRERNQPQHF.

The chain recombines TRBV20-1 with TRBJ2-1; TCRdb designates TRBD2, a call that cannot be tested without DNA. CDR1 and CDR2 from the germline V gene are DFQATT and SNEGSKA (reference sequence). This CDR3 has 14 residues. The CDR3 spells CSRLGRGGYNEQFF.

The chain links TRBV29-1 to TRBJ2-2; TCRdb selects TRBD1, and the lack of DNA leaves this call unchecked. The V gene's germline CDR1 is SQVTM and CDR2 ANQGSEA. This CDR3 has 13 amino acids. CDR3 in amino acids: CSVVSGLSGELFF.

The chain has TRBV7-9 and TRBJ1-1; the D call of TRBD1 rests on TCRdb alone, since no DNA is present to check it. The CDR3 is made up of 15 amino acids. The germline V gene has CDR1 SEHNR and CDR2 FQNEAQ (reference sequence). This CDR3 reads CASSSRTGRNTEAFF.

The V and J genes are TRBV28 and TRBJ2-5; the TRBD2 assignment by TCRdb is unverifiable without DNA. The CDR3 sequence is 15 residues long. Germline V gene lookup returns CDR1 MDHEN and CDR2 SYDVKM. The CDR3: CASTKRELYQETQYF. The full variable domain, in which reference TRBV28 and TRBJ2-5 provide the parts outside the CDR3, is DVKVTQSSRYLVKRTGEKVFLECVQDMDHENMFWYRQDPGLGLRLIYFSYDVKMKEKGDIPEGYSVSREKKERFSLILESASTNQTSMYLCASTKRELYQETQYFGPGTRLLVL.

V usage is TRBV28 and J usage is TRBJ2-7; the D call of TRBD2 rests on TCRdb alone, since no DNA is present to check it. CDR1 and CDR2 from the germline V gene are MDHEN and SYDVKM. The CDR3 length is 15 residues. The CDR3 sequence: CASSPPPLLRYEQYF.

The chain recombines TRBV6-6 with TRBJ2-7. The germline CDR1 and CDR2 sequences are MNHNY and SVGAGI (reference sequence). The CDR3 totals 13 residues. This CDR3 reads CASSPRMSYEQYF.

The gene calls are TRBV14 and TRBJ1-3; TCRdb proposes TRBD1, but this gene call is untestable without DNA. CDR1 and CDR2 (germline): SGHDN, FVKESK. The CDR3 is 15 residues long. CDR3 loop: CASSQYRGLGNTIYF.

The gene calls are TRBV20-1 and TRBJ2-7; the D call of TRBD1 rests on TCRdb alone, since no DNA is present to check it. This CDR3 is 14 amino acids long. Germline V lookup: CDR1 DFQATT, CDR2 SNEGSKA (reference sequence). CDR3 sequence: CSAKAALDSYEQYF.

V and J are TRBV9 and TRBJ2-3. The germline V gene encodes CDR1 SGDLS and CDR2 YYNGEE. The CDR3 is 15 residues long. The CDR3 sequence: CASSVPSSSTDTQYF.

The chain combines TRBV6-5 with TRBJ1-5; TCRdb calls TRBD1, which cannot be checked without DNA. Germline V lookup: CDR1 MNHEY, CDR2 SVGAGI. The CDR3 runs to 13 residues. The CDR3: CASSVLQGQPQHF.